These T cell receptor beta chains were read from a single sample in a study of CD8+ T cells in alopecia areata. Some clones are missing from TCRdb's copy, which holds only in-frame ones; the method was immunoSEQ multiplex PCR. This sample has about 82,000 clones, with roughly half found just once. Material for sequencing was NKG2D-high CD8+ T cells sorted from blood. The receptors come from a human donor with alopecia areata. Both conserved end residues are part of each CDR3. Fields, in order: J gene, V gene, clone size, D gene, CDR3 protein, CDR3 DNA. D genes are given only for firm matches. Part of the rows lack a size; the others show once, few, many or a class for expanded clones.

>TRBJ2-1|TRBV7-8|many|TRBD2
CASSLGGGLSYNEQFF
TGTGCCAGCAGCTTAGGCGGGGGGCTCTCCTACAATGAGCAGTTCTTC
>TRBJ2-1|TRBV29-1|-|TRBD1
CSGGTGYNEQFF
TGCAGCGGGGGGACAGGGTACAATGAGCAGTTCTTC
>TRBJ2-6|TRBV30|-|TRBD1
CAWRQGAYGANVLTF
TGTGCCTGGAGACAGGGGGCGTATGGGGCCAACGTCCTGACTTTC
>TRBJ2-1|TRBV14|few|-
CASSHKLVCQFF
TGTGCCAGCAGCCACAAACTAGTATGCCAGTTCTTC
>TRBJ2-1|TRBV18|few|-
CASSPAGRDEQFF
TGTGCCAGCTCACCGGCGGGCAGGGATGAGCAGTTCTTC
>TRBJ2-5|TRBV13|few|-
CASSLVAGETQYF
TGTGCCAGCAGCTTGGTGGCAGGGGAGACCCAGTACTTC
>TRBJ2-7|TRBV19|-|-
CASSISAGGYEEQYF
TGTGCCAGTAGTATTTCAGCCGGGGGCTACGAGGAGCAGTACTTC
>TRBJ2-3|TRBV23-1|-|-
CASSPTRTEVTDTQYF
TGCGCCAGCAGTCCGACTCGAACAGAGGTCACAGATACGCAGTATTTT
>TRBJ2-2|TRBV4-1|few|-
CASSQDSLNTGELFF
TGCGCCAGCAGCCAAGACTCGTTAAACACCGGGGAGCTGTTTTTT
>TRBJ2-7|TRBV9|-|-
CASSVAGHSYEQYF
TGTGCCAGCAGCGTAGCGGGGCACTCCTACGAGCAGTACTTC
>TRBJ2-5|TRBV23-1|-|TRBD2
CASSQSGGETQYF
TGCGCCAGCAGTCAATCGGGAGGGGAGACCCAGTACTTC
>TRBJ1-1|TRBV6-1|-|-
CASSTTTFEAFF
TGTGCCAGCAGTACCACTACTTTTGAAGCTTTCTTT
>TRBJ2-1|TRBV1|-|-
CTSSPLGQAYNEQFF
TGCACCAGCAGCCCTCTAGGACAGGCCTACAATGAGCAGTTCTTC
>TRBJ2-7|TRBV30|-|-
CAWTVLLDSYEQYF
TGTGCCTGGACAGTTTTACTAGACTCCTACGAGCAGTACTTC
>TRBJ2-3|TRBV29-1|-|-
CSVLEGLDTQYF
TGCAGCGTTCTTGAGGGATTAGATACGCAGTATTTT
>TRBJ1-1|TRBV6-1|-|TRBD1
CASSDWDSDSMNTEAFF
TGTGCCAGCAGTGACTGGGACAGCGATTCAATGAACACTGAAGCTTTCTTT
>TRBJ2-1|TRBV30|-|TRBD1
CAWKGQGAAYNEQFF
TGTGCCTGGAAGGGACAGGGGGCGGCCTACAATGAGCAGTTCTTC
>TRBJ2-7|TRBV7-9|few|-
CASRPDGSSYEQYF
TGTGCCAGCAGACCCGACGGGAGCTCCTACGAGCAGTACTTC
>TRBJ2-1|TRBV29-1|once|TRBD2
CSVGLAGAGGGYNEQFF
TGCAGCGTTGGTCTAGCGGGAGCCGGGGGGGGTTACAATGAGCAGTTCTTC
>TRBJ2-5|TRBV20-1|-|-
CSARVGETQYF
TGCAGTGCTAGAGTCGGAGAGACCCAGTACTTC
>TRBJ2-2|TRBV9|-|-
CASSTNTGELFF
TGTGCCAGCTCCACGAACACCGGGGAGCTGTTTTTT
>TRBJ1-1|TRBV29-1|-|-
CSVGVGREEAFF
TGCAGCGTTGGGGTAGGGAGGGAAGAAGCTTTCTTT
>TRBJ2-1|TRBV20-1|-|-
CSARGGNEQFF
TGCAGTGCCAGAGGGGGTAATGAGCAGTTCTTC
>TRBJ2-7|TRBV29-1|-|-
CSVVALDVEQYF
TGCAGCGTTGTAGCGCTAGATGTCGAGCAGTACTTC
>TRBJ2-1|TRBV2|-|-
CASSDRGAGVF
TGTGCCAGCAGTGACAGGGGCGCCGGGGTCTTC
>TRBJ1-1|TRBV30|-|-
CAWSVRVGETIF
TGTGCCTGGAGTGTAAGGGTCGGGGAGACGATCTTT
>TRBJ2-1|TRBV11-2|-|-
CASSFKEQFF
TGTGCCAGCAGCTTCAAGGAGCAGTTCTTC
>TRBJ1-2|TRBV27|-|-
CASTTEGDHGYTF
TGTGCCAGCACGACAGAGGGGGACCATGGCTACACCTTC
>TRBJ2-2|TRBV19|few|TRBD2
CASSGAGRDTGELFF
TGTGCCAGTAGCGGGGCAGGGAGGGACACCGGGGAGCTGTTTTTT
>TRBJ2-1|TRBV4-3|-|-
CASSQVWGNYNEQFF
TGCGCCAGCAGCCAAGTTTGGGGAAACTACAATGAGCAGTTCTTC
>TRBJ2-2|TRBV4-1|few|-
CASSHPTTGELFF
TGCGCCAGCAGCCACCCTACTACCGGGGAGCTGTTTTTT
>TRBJ2-7|TRBV4-2|-|-
CASSQVAGSSYEQYF
TGTGCCAGCAGCCAAGTGGCGGGGAGCTCCTACGAGCAGTACTTC
>TRBJ2-7|TRBV2|-|-
CASSELDLPYEQYF
TGTGCCAGCAGTGAGTTGGACTTACCCTACGAGCAGTACTTC
>TRBJ2-1|TRBV4-1|-|TRBD1
CASSFAPGQGGDEQFF
TGCGCCAGCAGCTTCGCACCGGGACAGGGGGGCGATGAGCAGTTCTTC
>TRBJ2-7|TRBV7-9|few|-
CASSPPRDGTYEQYF
TGTGCCAGCAGCCCCCCAAGGGACGGAACTTACGAGCAGTACTTC
>TRBJ2-1|TRBV29-1|few|TRBD1
CSVEGWDRTGNEQFF
TGCAGCGTTGAAGGCTGGGACAGGACGGGCAATGAGCAGTTCTTC
>TRBJ1-2|TRBV7-8|-|TRBD1
CASSSPHLGEGASGYTF
TGTGCCAGCAGCTCACCACACCTTGGGGAGGGGGCAAGTGGCTACACCTTC
>TRBJ2-4|TRBV28|few|TRBD1
CASNQGARVQNIQYF
TGTGCCAGCAATCAGGGGGCTCGGGTACAAAACATTCAGTACTTC
>TRBJ2-2|TRBV7-8|-|-
CASSLPYLDSNANTGELFF
TGTGCCAGCAGCTTACCATACTTGGACAGCAACGCGAACACCGGGGAGCTGTTTTTT
>TRBJ2-2|TRBV27|-|-
CASKSGAVGELFF
TGTGCCAGCAAATCAGGGGCGGTCGGGGAGCTGTTTTTT
>TRBJ2-5|TRBV13|-|-
CASSFGALTTQYF
TGTGCCAGCAGCTTTGGGGCGCTGACGACCCAGTACTTC